The 19 T cell receptor beta chains below come from one sample, sequenced in a study of CD8+ T cells in alopecia areata. In each case, RNA was isolated and then reverse transcribed into cDNA as the sequencing template. Libraries were prepared by immunoSEQ multiplex PCR; TCRdb keeps only in-frame clonotypes and omits some of them. Of about 140,000 clones in the sample, about three fifths were seen once. The source material was CD4+ T cells sorted from blood. These receptors were obtained from a human donor in good health.

This clone has a handful of counts. The rearrangement uses TRBV7-2 and TRBJ2-3, with TRBD2 matching over 7 bases. The CDR3 has 15 amino acids. The germline V gene encodes CDR1 SGHTA and CDR2 FQGNSA. The J segment lost 2 bases and the V segment lost 0 bases, leaving 2 bases of the junction unmatched. The CDR3 nucleotides read TGTGCCAGCAGCTTAGCAGCGGGACCCACAGATACGCAGTATTTT. Residues: CASSLAAGPTDTQYF.

The rearrangement uses TRBV30 and TRBJ1-2, with TRBD1 as a possible D gene (6 bases). Germline V CDR1 and CDR2: GTSNPN, SVGIG (reference sequence). This CDR3 contains 11 residues. CDR3 region: CALPWGAGYTF. The CDR3 DNA sequence: TGTGCTCTCCCCTGGGGGGCAGGCTACACCTTC.

The genes are TRBV29-1 and TRBJ2-7, with 7 bases matching TRBD2. J was trimmed by 5 bases and V by 6 bases; bases with no gene match: 4. The CDR3 runs 11 residues. The germline gives CDR1 SQVTM, CDR2 ANQGSEA. Written as DNA, the CDR3 is TGCAGCGTCCCGGGGAGGGACGAGCAGTACTTC. It is translated as CSVPGRDEQYF.

This clone was seen just once. The chain has TRBV11-2 and TRBJ2-4; 7 bases fit TRBD1. This CDR3 is 14 amino acids long. Losses at the gene ends were 4 bases for V and 4 bases for J; bases not matched to a gene: 4. The V gene's germline CDR1 is SGHAT and CDR2 FQNNGV. The CDR3 spells CASSSGQVKNIQYF. The DNA of the CDR3 is TGTGCCAGCAGCTCAGGACAGGTTAAAAACATTCAGTACTTC.

This chain joins TRBV27 and TRBJ2-6, with D unclear. Between the trimmed V and J ends, which lost 5 bases and 3 bases, there was a span of 8 bases. Germline CDR1 is MNHEY and CDR2 is SMNVEV (reference sequence). The CDR3 runs 14 residues. This chain's CDR3 is CASSLDRGANVLTF. CDR3 in DNA: TGTGCCAGCAGTCTCGATCGTGGGGCCAACGTCCTGACTTTC.

This clone was counted only a few times. The rearrangement joins TRBV2 to TRBJ2-5; TRBD1 agrees at 9 bases. Germline lookup yields CDR1 SNHLY and CDR2 FYNNEI. After removal of 0 bases from V and 5 bases from J, the junction contained 4 bases not matched to a gene. The CDR3 spans 15 residues. The CDR3 loop reads CASSEAKTGGETQYF. The CDR3 bases are TGTGCCAGCAGTGAAGCAAAGACAGGGGGGGAGACCCAGTACTTC.

This sequence joins TRBV27 and TRBJ2-7; D is unresolved. The CDR3 length is 14 residues. The germline V gene encodes CDR1 MNHEY and CDR2 SMNVEV (reference sequence). V dropped 3 bases and J dropped 0 bases, with 9 bases sitting between them. CDR3 loop: CASSFLVSSYEQYF. For the CDR3, the DNA is TGTGCCAGCAGTTTCCTAGTGAGCTCCTACGAGCAGTACTTC.

The rearrangement joins TRBV7-9 to TRBJ2-5; D gene unclear. Between the trimmed V and J ends, which lost 5 bases and 2 bases, there was a span of 3 bases. CDR3 size: 11 residues. Looked up from germline, CDR1 is SEHNR and CDR2 is FQNEAQ (reference sequence). CDR3 DNA sequence: TGTGCCAGCAGCGGACAAGAGACCCAGTACTTC. This gives the protein CASSGQETQYF.

This clone has a handful of counts. The chain uses TRBV7-2 and TRBJ2-2, with D perhaps TRBD2 (5 bases). Germline values: CDR1 SGHTA, CDR2 FQGNSA. CDR3 length: 16 amino acids. V gave up 1 base and J gave up 5 bases, with 14 bases separating them. The CDR3 is CASSLDGPRGTGELFF. CDR3 sequence (DNA): TGTGCCAGCAGCTTAGACGGGCCTCGGGGAACCGGGGAGCTGTTTTTT. Full variable domain (outside the CDR3, taken from reference TRBV7-2 and TRBJ2-2): GAGVSQSPSNKVTEKGKDVELRCDPISGHTALYWYRQSLGQGLEFLIYFQGNSAPDKSGLPSDRFSAERTGGSVSTLTIQRTQQEDSAVYLCASSLDGPRGTGELFFGEGSRLTVL.

This clone was picked up a small number of times. The chain is built from TRBV29-1 and TRBJ2-6; 7 bases line up with TRBD2. The germline CDR1 and CDR2 sequences are SQVTM and ANQGSEA. This CDR3 has 17 amino acids. Trimming removed 6 bases from V and 2 bases from J; junction bases left unmatched: 13. CDR3 sequence: CSVTGGIGDPGANVLTF. The DNA of the CDR3 is TGCAGCGTCACCGGGGGGATAGGGGACCCTGGGGCCAACGTCCTGACTTTC.

For this clone: The junction departs from germline at one end; a sequencing error may be responsible. The V call is TRBV30, the J call TRBJ2-3, with D perhaps matching TRBD1 (5 bases). In germline, CDR1 is GTSNPN, CDR2 SVGIG (reference sequence). The CDR3 totals 15 residues. This CDR3 reads CAWSLGAVGTYTQYF. The CDR3 region has the DNA TGTGCCTGGAGTTTAGGGGCGGTCGGCACATATACGCAGTATTTT.

The chain has TRBV7-7 and TRBJ2-5; the D is unclear. Germline values: CDR1 SSHAT, CDR2 FNYEAQ (reference sequence). The CDR3 sequence is 13 residues long. Trimming left V 6 bases short and J 4 bases short, with 12 bases between. CDR3 sequence reads: CASRANPGETQYF. The CDR3 region has the DNA TGTGCCAGCAGAGCTAACCCAGGAGAGACCCAGTACTTC.

The chain is built from TRBV2 and TRBJ2-2; 9 nucleotides line up with TRBD2. Germline V gene sequence: CDR1 SNHLY, CDR2 FYNNEI. The CDR3 has 16 amino acids. After removal of 2 bases from V and 7 bases from J, the junction contained 8 bases not matched to a gene. DNA of the CDR3: TGTGCCAGCAGTGAAAGGCTAGCGGGATTGAACGGGGAGCTGTTTTTT. Its translation is CASSERLAGLNGELFF.

The CDR3 nucleotides are TGTGCCAGCAGCCTTGGACAGGGGATTAATCAGCCCCAGCATTTT. It translates to CASSLGQGINQPQHF. The chain combines TRBV7-2 with TRBJ1-5; 9 nucleotides match TRBD1. Trimming cost V 5 bases and J 4 bases; bases outside gene matches: 6. Germline V gives CDR1 SGHTA, CDR2 FQGNSA. The CDR3 is 15 residues long.

This sequence joins TRBV19 and TRBJ2-6; D remains ambiguous. The CDR3 runs 15 residues. CDR1 and CDR2 from the germline V gene are LNHDA and SQIVND (reference sequence). V lost 6 bases, J lost 0 bases, and 9 bases lay in between. The CDR3 region is CASRDRSSGANVLTF. The CDR3 nucleotides read TGTGCCAGTAGGGATCGAAGCTCTGGGGCCAACGTCCTGACTTTC. The variable domain in full, with the rest retrieved from reference TRBV19 and TRBJ2-6, is DGGITQSPKYLFRKEGQNVTLSCEQNLNHDAMYWYRQDPGQGLRLIYYSQIVNDFQKGDIAEGYSVSREKKESFPLTVTSAQKNPTAFYLCASRDRSSGANVLTFGAGSRLTVL.

This chain uses TRBV19 with TRBJ1-2, with no clear D. The CDR3 runs to 13 residues. V dropped 8 bases and J dropped 0 bases, with 10 bases sitting between them. Germline CDR1 and CDR2: LNHDA and SQIVND (reference sequence). The CDR3 protein is CASSSQANYGYTF. The CDR3, as DNA: TGTGCCAGTTCTTCTCAAGCTAACTATGGCTACACCTTC. The variable domain in full, completed from reference TRBV19 and TRBJ1-2, reads DGGITQSPKYLFRKEGQNVTLSCEQNLNHDAMYWYRQDPGQGLRLIYYSQIVNDFQKGDIAEGYSVSREKKESFPLTVTSAQKNPTAFYLCASSSQANYGYTFGSGTRLTVV.

J is TRBJ2-4 and V is TRBV7-2; possible D gene TRBD2, 6 bases. CDR1 is SGHTA, CDR2 FQGNSA, per germline. Between the trimmed V and J ends, which lost 5 bases and 6 bases, there was a span of 17 bases. The CDR3 is 15 amino acids. Written as DNA, the CDR3 is TGTGCCAGCAGCCCAGAAGGGGCGCGGGGAAACATTCAGTACTTC. As protein: CASSPEGARGNIQYF.

The genes are TRBV29-1 and TRBJ2-1, with unresolved D. This CDR3 is 12 amino acids long. Germline values: CDR1 SQVTM, CDR2 ANQGSEA. V gave up 4 bases and J gave up 5 bases, with 9 bases separating them. CDR3 nucleotide sequence: TGCAGCGTTGTTGCAGCGAACAATGAGCAGTTCTTC. Its protein product is CSVVAANNEQFF.

This clone was observed a few times. The V and J genes are TRBV11-2 and TRBJ1-1; D gene uncertain. The CDR3 is 17 residues long. CDR1 SGHAT and CDR2 FQNNGV come from the germline V gene. V was pared by 0 bases and J by 4 bases, with 18 bases between. CDR3 region: CASSLDPPMGSRTEAFF. DNA of the CDR3: TGTGCCAGCAGCTTAGATCCCCCTATGGGGAGTCGCACTGAAGCTTTCTTT.